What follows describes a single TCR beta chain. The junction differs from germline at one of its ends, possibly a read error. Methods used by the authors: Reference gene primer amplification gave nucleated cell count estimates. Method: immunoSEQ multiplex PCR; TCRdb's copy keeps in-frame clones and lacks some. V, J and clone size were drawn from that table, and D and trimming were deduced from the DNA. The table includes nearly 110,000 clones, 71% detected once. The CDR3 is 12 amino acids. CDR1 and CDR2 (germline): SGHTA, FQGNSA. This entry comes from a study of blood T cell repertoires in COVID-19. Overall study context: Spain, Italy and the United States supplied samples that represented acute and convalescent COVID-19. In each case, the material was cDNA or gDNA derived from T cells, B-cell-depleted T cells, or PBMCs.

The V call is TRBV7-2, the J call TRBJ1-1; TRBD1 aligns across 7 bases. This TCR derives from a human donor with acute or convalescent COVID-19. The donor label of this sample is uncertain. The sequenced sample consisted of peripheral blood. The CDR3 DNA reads TGTGCCAGCAGCTTAGGCCCCATTGGACAGGTTTTT. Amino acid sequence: CASSLGPIGQVF.